These 25 T cell receptor beta chains came from one sample sequenced in a study of cytomegalovirus exposure and HLA in healthy donors. The method was immunoSEQ multiplex PCR; TCRdb's version includes in-frame clones alone and lacks a portion of them. Of 100,000 to 150,000 clones listed, approximately 90% are singletons. The sequenced sample consisted of PBMCs. The receptor set was obtained from a man younger than 35 in good health and CMV-seronegative.

This rearrangement joins TRBV5-4 to TRBJ1-2, with unresolved D. The germline V gene has CDR1 SGHNT and CDR2 YYREEE (reference sequence). The CDR3 covers 14 residues. The V gene lost 3 bases and the J gene lost 6 bases, with 15 bases spanning the gap. The CDR3 protein is CASSYGRGGDGYTF. The CDR3 coding sequence is TGTGCCAGCAGCTATGGGCGGGGTGGCGATGGCTACACCTTC. Filled out from reference TRBV5-4 and TRBJ1-2, the complete variable domain reads ETGVTQSPTHLIKTRGQQVTLRCSSQSGHNTVSWYQQALGQGPQFIFQYYREEENGRGNFPPRFSGLQFPNYSSELNVNALELDDSALYLCASSYGRGGDGYTFGSGTRLTVV.

The rearrangement uses TRBV6-6 and TRBJ2-2, with D possibly TRBD1 on 6 matching bases. Germline CDR1 MNHNY, CDR2 SVGAGI (reference sequence). V lost 2 bases and J lost 3, with 7 bases in between. This CDR3 is built from 14 residues. The CDR3 DNA is TGTGCCAGCAGTTACCGGACAGACACCGGGGAGCTGTTTTTT. Its translation: CASSYRTDTGELFF.

The V and J genes are TRBV15 and TRBJ1-1, with TRBD1 identical over 9 bases. This CDR3 is built from 15 residues. CDR1 is LNHNV, CDR2 YYDKDF, per germline (reference sequence). Trimming cost V 0 bases and J 4 bases; bases outside gene matches: 3. CDR3 amino acids: CATSRDRQGGTEAFF. CDR3 coding DNA: TGTGCCACCAGCAGAGATCGACAGGGGGGCACTGAAGCTTTCTTT.

The chain joins TRBV7-6 to TRBJ2-7; 8 bases are shared with TRBD2. This CDR3 is 16 amino acids long. Trimming cost V 5 bases and J 6 bases; bases outside gene matches: 15. The V gene's germline CDR1 is SGHVS and CDR2 FNYEAQ. CDR3 residues: CASSPFTGRREGEQYF. The CDR3 coding sequence is TGTGCCAGCAGCCCCTTCACGGGCCGCCGGGAGGGCGAGCAGTACTTC.

The chain is built from TRBV25-1 and TRBJ1-4, with TRBD1 matching over 7 bases. The germline CDR1 and CDR2 sequences are MGHDK and SYGVNS. This CDR3 is built from 16 residues. Trimming removed 6 bases from V and 7 bases from J; junction bases left unmatched: 14. The CDR3 nucleotides are TGTGCCAGCAGGGGATTCATACAGGGGTCTATTGAAAAACTGTTTTTT. The encoded protein is CASRGFIQGSIEKLFF. The full variable domain, rest sourced from reference TRBV25-1 and TRBJ1-4, is EADIYQTPRYLVIGTGKKITLECSQTMGHDKMYWYQQDPGMELHLIHYSYGVNSTEKGDLSSESTVSRIRTEHFPLTLESARPSHTSQYLCASRGFIQGSIEKLFFGSGTQLSVL.

The chain recombines TRBV19 with TRBJ2-5; a weak D match, TRBD2 (5 bases). V gave up 6 bases and J gave up 3 bases, with 17 bases separating them. Germline V CDR1 and CDR2: LNHDA, SQIVND (reference sequence). CDR3 length: 15 residues. CDR3 sequence: CASSRPGSVEETQYF. The CDR3 DNA sequence: TGTGCCAGTAGCCGTCCGGGGTCCGTCGAAGAGACCCAGTACTTC.

The J gene is TRBJ1-2, the V gene TRBV7-9; no clear D gene. Germline CDR1 SEHNR, CDR2 FQNEAQ (reference sequence). V was shortened by 1 base and J by 1 base, with 13 bases between the two germline ends. CDR3 length equals 16 residues. As DNA, the CDR3 is TGTGCCAGCAGCTTAGTATTCGGGTCCGGTAACTATGGCTACACCTTC. Residues: CASSLVFGSGNYGYTF.

This clone was counted a few times. CDR3 coding DNA: TGTGCCAGCAGAACAGGGAACTACGCTCAACCCCAGCATTTT. Its protein product is CASRTGNYAQPQHF. J is TRBJ1-5 and V is TRBV27; tentatively, D is TRBD1 (6 bases). The V gene's germline CDR1 is MNHEY and CDR2 SMNVEV (reference sequence). This CDR3 contains 14 residues. Trimming stripped 6 bases from V and 10 bases from J, with 19 bases between.

The chain combines TRBV28 with TRBJ2-7; 13 positions match TRBD2. Trimming removed 5 bases from V and 4 bases from J; junction bases left unmatched: 5. CDR3 length equals 15 residues. Per germline, CDR1 MDHEN and CDR2 SYDVKM. The CDR3 protein is CASSETSGRWYEQYF. CDR3 bases: TGTGCCAGCAGTGAGACTAGCGGGAGGTGGTACGAGCAGTACTTC.

The V call is TRBV28, the J call TRBJ1-6, with D possibly being TRBD1 (5 bases). The germline V gene has CDR1 MDHEN and CDR2 SYDVKM. Trimming removed 5 bases at V and 5 bases at J, with 13 bases between. The CDR3 sequence is 15 residues long. CDR3: CASSLDSHNNSPLHF. The CDR3 DNA is TGTGCCAGCAGTCTAGACAGCCACAATAATTCACCCCTCCACTTT. Together with reference TRBV28 and TRBJ1-6, the CDR3 gives the full variable domain: DVKVTQSSRYLVKRTGEKVFLECVQDMDHENMFWYRQDPGLGLRLIYFSYDVKMKEKGDIPEGYSVSREKKERFSLILESASTNQTSMYLCASSLDSHNNSPLHFGNGTRLTVT.

The J gene is TRBJ2-6, the V gene TRBV15, with 8 bases fitting TRBD1. CDR3 length equals 19 residues. Germline V gene lookup returns CDR1 LNHNV and CDR2 YYDKDF (reference sequence). V lost 0 bases to trimming and J lost 2 bases; unmatched junction nucleotides: 9. The CDR3 nucleotides are TGTGCCACCAGCAGAGATCGCAGGACAGGGAATCCTGGGGCCAACGTCCTGACTTTC. This gives the protein CATSRDRRTGNPGANVLTF.

V and J are TRBV7-9 and TRBJ2-2; the D gene is possibly TRBD1 (6 bases). This CDR3 contains 15 residues. Germline CDR1 reads SEHNR; CDR2 reads FQNEAQ (reference sequence). Trimming pared 7 bases from V and 2 bases from J, leaving 14 bases between. The CDR3 DNA sequence: TGTGCCAGCATCCTGGCGGACAGCAACACCGGGGAGCTGTTTTTT. Its translation is CASILADSNTGELFF.

This chain connects TRBV6-5 to TRBJ2-1, with D perhaps matching TRBD2 (5 bases). Trimming pared 5 bases from V and 6 bases from J, leaving 11 bases between. Germline CDR1 and CDR2: MNHEY and SVGAGI. CDR3 length: 13 amino acids. In nucleotides, the CDR3 is TGTGCCAGCAGTGCCGGAGGAGCCAATGAGCAGTTCTTC. As protein: CASSAGGANEQFF.

This rearrangement joins TRBV19 to TRBJ2-5; D uncertain. Germline lookup yields CDR1 LNHDA and CDR2 SQIVND (reference sequence). The V and J ends lost 5 bases and 7 bases respectively, with 14 bases between them. CDR3 length: 13 residues. DNA of the CDR3: TGTGCCAGTAGTCGGTCTCTAGAAGGGACCCAGTACTTC. Translation: CASSRSLEGTQYF.

The gene calls are TRBV7-2 and TRBJ1-5, with D hard to call. Germline V CDR1 and CDR2: SGHTA, FQGNSA. V was cut by 5 bases and J by 3 bases, with 11 bases left in between. CDR3 size: 14 residues. CDR3 nucleotides: TGTGCCAGCAGCCTAGACTTTCCCAATCAGCCCCAGCATTTT. It yields the protein CASSLDFPNQPQHF.

V gene TRBV5-1 combines with J gene TRBJ1-2; no reliable D call. The V end lost 4 bases, the J end lost 8 bases, and 18 bases lay between the germline ends. CDR3 length: 14 amino acids. CDR1 is SGHRS and CDR2 is YFSETQ in the germline V gene. Here the CDR3 reads CASSLLLEGGGYTF. As DNA, the CDR3 is TGCGCCAGCAGCCTCCTGCTCGAGGGAGGCGGCTACACCTTC.

This chain connects TRBV5-1 to TRBJ2-1; 9 bases fit TRBD2. CDR1 SGHRS and CDR2 YFSETQ come from the germline V gene. The CDR3 has 15 amino acids. With 0 bases clipped from V and 7 bases from J, the junction kept 5 bases outside the gene matches. The CDR3 nucleotides read TGCGCCAGCAGCTTGGAGGGACTAGCTGTGAATGAGCAGTTCTTC. Amino acid sequence: CASSLEGLAVNEQFF.

This chain links TRBV7-2 with TRBJ1-2, with TRBD1 matching 8 bases. There are 12 residues in the CDR3. The germline gives CDR1 SGHTA, CDR2 FQGNSA. Germline trimming cut 5 bases from V and 8 bases from J; bases unmatched to any gene: 4. The CDR3 DNA is TGTGCCAGCAGCCCCTACAGGGGGGGCTACACCTTC. The encoded protein is CASSPYRGGYTF.

This sequence joins TRBV30 and TRBJ1-2; 8 bases are shared with TRBD1. From germline, CDR1 is GTSNPN and CDR2 SVGIG (reference sequence). V was pared by 4 bases and J by 7 bases, with 11 bases of the junction left unmatched. The CDR3 has 14 amino acids. CDR3 coding DNA: TGTGCCTGGAACATCAGGGGGCGGATCAGTGGCTACACCTTC. Its translation: CAWNIRGRISGYTF.

V usage is TRBV15 and J usage is TRBJ1-6; D ambiguous. V lost 5 bases, J lost 8 bases, and 16 bases lay in between. The CDR3 length is 15 residues. Germline V gene sequence: CDR1 LNHNV, CDR2 YYDKDF (reference sequence). The CDR3 DNA reads TGTGCCACCAGCTCCCTTGCGTTTGAGGATTCACCCCTCCACTTT. This sequence encodes CATSSLAFEDSPLHF.

The V and J genes are TRBV30 and TRBJ2-2; TRBD2 matches 8 bases. CDR1 is GTSNPN, CDR2 SVGIG, per germline (reference sequence). The ends lost 3 bases at V and 5 bases at J; junction bases unmatched: 8. The CDR3 runs to 15 residues. CDR3 protein: CAWSGGGHRTGELFF. The CDR3 DNA follows: TGTGCCTGGAGCGGGGGGGGCCACAGGACCGGGGAGCTGTTTTTT.

This chain joins TRBV18 and TRBJ2-5; D is possibly TRBD2 (5 bases). CDR1 and CDR2 from the germline V gene are KGHSH and LQKENI. This CDR3 comprises 14 residues. Trimming removed 2 bases at V and 3 bases at J, with 10 bases between. CDR3: CASSPGLGKETQYF. As DNA, the CDR3 is TGTGCCAGCTCACCAGGACTGGGAAAAGAGACCCAGTACTTC.

V gene TRBV13 combines with J gene TRBJ2-4; 12 bases fit TRBD2. Germline CDR1 and CDR2: PRHDT and FYEKMQ (reference sequence). There are 16 residues in the CDR3. V shed 5 bases, J shed 3 bases, and the junction held 5 bases outside the gene matches. CDR3 nucleotides: TGTGCCAGCAGCCAGGGACTAGCGGGTGGCAAAAACATTCAGTACTTC. Its protein product is CASSQGLAGGKNIQYF.

CDR3 sequence: CASTRLAGYTGELFF. The DNA for the CDR3 is TGTGCCAGCACCAGACTAGCGGGTTACACCGGGGAGCTGTTTTTT. This chain joins TRBV2 and TRBJ2-2, with 10 nucleotides matching TRBD2. V dropped 7 bases and J dropped 3; count of bases not matched to a gene: 5. The CDR3 is 15 amino acids. CDR1 and CDR2 from the germline V gene are SNHLY and FYNNEI.

The V gene is TRBV5-1, the J gene TRBJ1-5; D not certain. The CDR3 contains 14 residues. Trimming cost V 1 base and J 2 bases, with 7 bases left between them. Germline V gene lookup returns CDR1 SGHRS and CDR2 YFSETQ. The CDR3 spells CASSLSGGNQPQHF. The CDR3 DNA follows: TGCGCCAGCAGCTTGAGCGGGGGCAATCAGCCCCAGCATTTT.